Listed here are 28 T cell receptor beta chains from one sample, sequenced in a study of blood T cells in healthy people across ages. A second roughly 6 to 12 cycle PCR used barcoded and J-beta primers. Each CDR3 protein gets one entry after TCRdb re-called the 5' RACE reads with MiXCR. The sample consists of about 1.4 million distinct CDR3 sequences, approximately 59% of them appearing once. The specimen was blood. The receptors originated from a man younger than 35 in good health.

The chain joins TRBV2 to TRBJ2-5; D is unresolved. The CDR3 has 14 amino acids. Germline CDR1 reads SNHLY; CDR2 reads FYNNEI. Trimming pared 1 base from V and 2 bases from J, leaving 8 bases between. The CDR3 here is CASSEGYAQETQYF. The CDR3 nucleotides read TGTGCCAGCAGTGAAGGCTACGCTCAAGAGACCCAGTACTTC.

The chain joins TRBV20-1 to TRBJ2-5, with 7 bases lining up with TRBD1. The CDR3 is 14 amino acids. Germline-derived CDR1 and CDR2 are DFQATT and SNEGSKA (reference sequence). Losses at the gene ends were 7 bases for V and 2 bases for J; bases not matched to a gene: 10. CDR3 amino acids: CSVHSRGKQETQYF. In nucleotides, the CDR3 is TGCAGTGTCCACTCCAGGGGGAAACAAGAGACCCAGTACTTC.

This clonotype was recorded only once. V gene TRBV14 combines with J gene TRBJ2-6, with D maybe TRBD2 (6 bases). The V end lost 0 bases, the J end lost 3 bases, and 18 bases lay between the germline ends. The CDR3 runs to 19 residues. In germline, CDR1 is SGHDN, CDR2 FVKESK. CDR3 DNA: TGTGCCAGCAGCCAAGACGGACCTGGGGGGACGGATGGGGCCAACGTCCTGACTTTC. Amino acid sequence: CASSQDGPGGTDGANVLTF.

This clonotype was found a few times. This CDR3 is CATSRRGLGYTF. For the CDR3, the DNA is TGTGCCACCAGCAGACGGGGGTTGGGCTACACCTTC. The J gene is TRBJ1-2, the V gene TRBV15, with D tentatively TRBD1 (5 bases). V shed 2 bases and J shed 8 bases, with 9 bases lying between them. The CDR3 totals 12 residues. Germline CDR1 reads LNHNV; CDR2 reads YYDKDF (reference sequence).

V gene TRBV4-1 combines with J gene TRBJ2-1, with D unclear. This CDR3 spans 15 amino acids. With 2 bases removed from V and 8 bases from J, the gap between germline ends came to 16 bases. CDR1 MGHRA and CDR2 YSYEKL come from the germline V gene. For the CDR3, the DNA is TGCGCCAGCAGCCAACAGCGAAAGTCTTTTCATGAGCAGTTCTTC. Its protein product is CASSQQRKSFHEQFF.

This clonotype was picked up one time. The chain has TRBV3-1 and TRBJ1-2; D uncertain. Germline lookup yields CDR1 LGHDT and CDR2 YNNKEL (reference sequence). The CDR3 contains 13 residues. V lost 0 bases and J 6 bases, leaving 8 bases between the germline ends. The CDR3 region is CASSQEEGNGYTF. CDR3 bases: TGTGCCAGCAGCCAAGAGGAAGGGAATGGCTACACCTTC.

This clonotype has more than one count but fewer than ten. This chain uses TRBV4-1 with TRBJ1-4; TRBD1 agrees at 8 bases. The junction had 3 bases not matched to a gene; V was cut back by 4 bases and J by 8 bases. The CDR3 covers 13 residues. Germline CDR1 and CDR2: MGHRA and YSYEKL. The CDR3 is CASSRTGREKLFF. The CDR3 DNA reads TGCGCCAGCAGCCGGACAGGGAGGGAAAAACTGTTTTTT.

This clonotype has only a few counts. Written as DNA, the CDR3 is TGCAGCGTGGGGCGGGGAGATGATACGCAGTATTTT. It is translated as CSVGRGDDTQYF. The chain is built from TRBV29-1 and TRBJ2-3; perhaps TRBD2 as D (6 bases). This CDR3 comprises 12 residues. Germline V CDR1 and CDR2: SQVTM, ANQGSEA. Trimming cost V 6 bases and J 6 bases, with 13 bases left between them.

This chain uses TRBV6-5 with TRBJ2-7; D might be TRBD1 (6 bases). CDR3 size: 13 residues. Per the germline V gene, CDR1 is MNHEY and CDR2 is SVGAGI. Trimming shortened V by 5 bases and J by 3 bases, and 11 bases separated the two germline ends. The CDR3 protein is CASSDGQFYEQYF. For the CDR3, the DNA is TGTGCCAGCAGTGACGGACAGTTCTACGAGCAGTACTTC.

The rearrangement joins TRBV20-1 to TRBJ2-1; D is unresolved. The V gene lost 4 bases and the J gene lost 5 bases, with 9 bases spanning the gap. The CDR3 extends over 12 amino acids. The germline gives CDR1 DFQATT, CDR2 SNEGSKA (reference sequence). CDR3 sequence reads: CSAILENNEQFF. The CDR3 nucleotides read TGCAGTGCTATTTTAGAGAACAATGAGCAGTTCTTC.

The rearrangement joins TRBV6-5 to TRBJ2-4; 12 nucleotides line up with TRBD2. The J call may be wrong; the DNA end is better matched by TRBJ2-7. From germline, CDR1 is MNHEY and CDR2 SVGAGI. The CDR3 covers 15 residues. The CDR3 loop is CASRATSGRLSEQYF. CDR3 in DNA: TGTGCCAGCAGGGCGACTAGCGGGAGATTAAGCGAGCAGTACTTC.

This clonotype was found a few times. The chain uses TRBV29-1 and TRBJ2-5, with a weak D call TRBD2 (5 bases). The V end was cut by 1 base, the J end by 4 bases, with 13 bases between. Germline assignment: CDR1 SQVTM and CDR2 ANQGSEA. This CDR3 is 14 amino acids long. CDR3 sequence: CSVEGWESRETQYF. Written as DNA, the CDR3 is TGCAGCGTTGAAGGGTGGGAGTCACGAGAGACCCAGTACTTC.

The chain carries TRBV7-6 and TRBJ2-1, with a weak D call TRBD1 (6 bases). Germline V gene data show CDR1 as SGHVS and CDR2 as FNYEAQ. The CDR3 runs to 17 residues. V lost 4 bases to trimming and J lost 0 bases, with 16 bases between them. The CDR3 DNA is TGTGCCAGCAGCTCCGACAGGTCAGGTGACTCCTACAATGAGCAGTTCTTC. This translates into CASSSDRSGDSYNEQFF. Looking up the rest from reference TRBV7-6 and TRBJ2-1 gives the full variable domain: GAGVSQSPRYKVTKRGQDVALRCDPISGHVSLYWYRQALGQGPEFLTYFNYEAQQDKSGLPNDRFSAERPEGSISTLTIQRTEQRDSAMYRCASSSDRSGDSYNEQFFGPGTRLTVL.

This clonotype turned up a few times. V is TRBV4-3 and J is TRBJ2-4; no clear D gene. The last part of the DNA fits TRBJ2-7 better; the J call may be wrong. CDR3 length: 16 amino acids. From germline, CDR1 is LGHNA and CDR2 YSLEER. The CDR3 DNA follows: TGCGCCAGCAGCCAAAGTAGGGCCAGCCCTCTCTACGAGCAGTACTTC. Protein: CASSQSRASPLYEQYF.

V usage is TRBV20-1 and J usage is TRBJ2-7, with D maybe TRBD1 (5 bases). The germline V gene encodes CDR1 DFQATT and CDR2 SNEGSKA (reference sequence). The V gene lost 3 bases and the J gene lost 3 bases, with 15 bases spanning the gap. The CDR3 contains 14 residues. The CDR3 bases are TGCAGTGCTAGTGTAGACTCAACAGGCTACGAGCAGTACTTC. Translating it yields CSASVDSTGYEQYF.

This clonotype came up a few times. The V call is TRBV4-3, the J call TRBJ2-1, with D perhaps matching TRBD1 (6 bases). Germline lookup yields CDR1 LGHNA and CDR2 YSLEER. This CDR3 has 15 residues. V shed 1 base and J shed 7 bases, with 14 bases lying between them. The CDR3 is CASSQAGTPRNEQFF. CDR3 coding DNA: TGCGCCAGCAGCCAAGCCGGGACACCCAGGAATGAGCAGTTCTTC.

The CDR3 sequence is CASSLASGLTYEQYF. CDR3 DNA sequence: TGTGCCAGCAGCTTAGCAAGCGGCCTAACCTACGAGCAGTACTTC. The chain is built from TRBV7-9 and TRBJ2-7; D possibly corresponds to TRBD2 (5 bases). CDR1 SEHNR and CDR2 FQNEAQ come from the germline V gene (reference sequence). The CDR3 runs to 15 residues. V lost 0 bases, J lost 2 bases, and 11 bases lay in between.

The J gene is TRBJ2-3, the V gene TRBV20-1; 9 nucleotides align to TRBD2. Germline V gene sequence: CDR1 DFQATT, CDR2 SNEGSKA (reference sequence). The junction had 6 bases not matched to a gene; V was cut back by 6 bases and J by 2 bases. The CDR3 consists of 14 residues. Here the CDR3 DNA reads TGCAGTGCAGGGCTAGCGGGACCCACAGATACGCAGTATTTT. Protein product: CSAGLAGPTDTQYF.

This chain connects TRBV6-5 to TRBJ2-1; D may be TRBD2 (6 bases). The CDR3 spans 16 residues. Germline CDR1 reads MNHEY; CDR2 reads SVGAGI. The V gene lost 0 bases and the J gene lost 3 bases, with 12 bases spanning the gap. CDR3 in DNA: TGTGCCAGCAGTTACTCGAGGACTACGGGCTACAATGAGCAGTTCTTC. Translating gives CASSYSRTTGYNEQFF.

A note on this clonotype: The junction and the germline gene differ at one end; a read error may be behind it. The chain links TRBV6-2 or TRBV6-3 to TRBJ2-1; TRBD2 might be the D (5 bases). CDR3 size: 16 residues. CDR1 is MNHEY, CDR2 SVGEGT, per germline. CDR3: CASSYSPGVSYDEQFF. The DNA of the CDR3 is TGTGCCAGCAGTTACTCGCCCGGGGTTTCCTACGATGAGCAGTTCTTC.

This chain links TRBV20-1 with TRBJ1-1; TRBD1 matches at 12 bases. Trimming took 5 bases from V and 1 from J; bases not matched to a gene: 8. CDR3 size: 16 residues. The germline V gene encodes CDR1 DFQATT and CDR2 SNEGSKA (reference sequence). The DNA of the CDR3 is TGCAGTGCTGGACCGGGACAGGGGGCCAGGAACACTGAAGCTTTCTTT. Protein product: CSAGPGQGARNTEAFF.

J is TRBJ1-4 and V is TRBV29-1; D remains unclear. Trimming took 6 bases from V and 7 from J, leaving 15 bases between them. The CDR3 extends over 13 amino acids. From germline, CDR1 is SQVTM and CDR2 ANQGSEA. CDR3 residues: CSVRPRWGEKLFF. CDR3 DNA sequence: TGCAGCGTAAGACCTAGATGGGGTGAAAAACTGTTTTTT.

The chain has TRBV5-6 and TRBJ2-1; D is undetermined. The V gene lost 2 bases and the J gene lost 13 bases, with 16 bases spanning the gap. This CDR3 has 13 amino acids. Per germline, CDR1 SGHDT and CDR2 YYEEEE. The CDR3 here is CASSFYAGSPQFF. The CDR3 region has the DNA TGTGCCAGCAGCTTCTACGCCGGGTCCCCTCAGTTCTTC.

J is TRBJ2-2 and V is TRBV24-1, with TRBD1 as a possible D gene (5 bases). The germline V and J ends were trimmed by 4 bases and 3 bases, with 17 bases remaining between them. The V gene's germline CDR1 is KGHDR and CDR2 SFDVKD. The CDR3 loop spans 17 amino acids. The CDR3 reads CATSDPPGIPDTGELFF. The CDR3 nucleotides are TGTGCCACCAGTGACCCACCAGGGATTCCGGACACCGGGGAGCTGTTTTTT.

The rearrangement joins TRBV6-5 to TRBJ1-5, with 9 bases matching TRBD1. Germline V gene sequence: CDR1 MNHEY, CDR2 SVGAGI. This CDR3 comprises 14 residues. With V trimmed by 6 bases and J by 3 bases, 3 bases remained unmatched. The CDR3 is CASSTGGHNQPQHF. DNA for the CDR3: TGTGCCAGCAGCACAGGGGGCCACAATCAGCCCCAGCATTTT.

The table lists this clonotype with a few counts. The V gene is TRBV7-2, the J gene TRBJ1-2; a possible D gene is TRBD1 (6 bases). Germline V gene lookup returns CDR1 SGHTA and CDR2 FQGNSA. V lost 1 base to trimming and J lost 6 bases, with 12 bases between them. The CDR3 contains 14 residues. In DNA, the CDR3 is TGTGCCAGCAGCTTAGACTTGGACAGCCATGGCTACACCTTC. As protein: CASSLDLDSHGYTF.

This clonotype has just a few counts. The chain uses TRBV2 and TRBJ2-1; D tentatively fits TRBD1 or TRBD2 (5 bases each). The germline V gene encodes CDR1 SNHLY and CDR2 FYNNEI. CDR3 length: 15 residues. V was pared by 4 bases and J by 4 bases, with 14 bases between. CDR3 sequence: CASSGAGTRYNEQFF. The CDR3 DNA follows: TGTGCCAGCAGTGGCGCCGGGACGCGGTACAATGAGCAGTTCTTC.

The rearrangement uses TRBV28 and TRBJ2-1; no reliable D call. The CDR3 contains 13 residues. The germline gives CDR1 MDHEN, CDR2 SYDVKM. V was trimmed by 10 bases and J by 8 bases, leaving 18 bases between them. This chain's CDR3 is CATYHTETDEQFF. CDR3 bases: TGTGCCACCTACCATACAGAGACCGATGAGCAGTTCTTC.